This T cell receptor beta chain was observed in a study of T-cell memory formation after mild COVID-19. Across the whole study: Across donors, TCR clusters were largely donor specific.

TCRdb reprocessed the 5' RACE reads via MiXCR and lists one record per CDR3 protein. The data hold 450,000 to 700,000 distinct CDR3 sequences, with about a sixth observed a single time. Broader study findings: Researchers found some responding clones in pre-infection memory, a sign that cross-reactive memory joined. Those CD4+ clones that contracted were mainly in CM and EM (CD8+ ones in EMRA).

This clonotype showed up just a few times. The antigen is unknown. Deletions cut 1 base from V and 2 bases from J, with 10 bases between. The CDR3 consists of 15 residues. The chain carries TRBV12-3 or TRBV12-4 and TRBJ2-3; D is possibly TRBD2 (7 bases). The TCR was taken from an adult woman who had mild COVID-19 (a few samples of this study predate the infection). Cell type and time point are not known. The source material was PBMCs or a T cell subset sorted from them (not recorded which). This CDR3 is CASSLGGGYTDTQYF. The CDR3 nucleotides are TGTGCCAGCAGTTTAGGCGGGGGCTACACAGATACGCAGTATTTT.